One and the same sample provided the 24 T cell receptor beta chains below, sequenced in a study of Ad26.COV2.S vaccination and SARS-CoV-2 variants. Libraries were prepared by immunoSEQ multiplex PCR; TCRdb keeps only in-frame clonotypes and omits some of them. The sample yields roughly 300,000 clones, approximately 86% seen once. Treatment specified: over 15 received Ad26.COV2.S at low or high dose, single or two shots; five or six received placebo; per-sample allocation not given. Vaccine and placebo recipients were sampled on day 63 after the first injection. The sample in question was peripheral blood, obtained in a trial of Ad26.COV2.S vaccine versus placebo. Receptors originate from a person aged 18-65 years who received the Ad26.COV2.S COVID-19 vaccine or a placebo.

V is TRBV30 and J is TRBJ2-2; D could derive from TRBD1 or TRBD2 (6 bases each). CDR1 and CDR2 from the germline V gene are GTSNPN and SVGIG (reference sequence). Trimming pared 4 bases from V and 7 bases from J, leaving 25 bases between. The length of the CDR3 is 17 residues. In nucleotides, the CDR3 is TGTGCCTGGACCAGAGGGGGGACGGCGGGCTTGATCGGGGAGCTGTTTTTT. It translates to CAWTRGGTAGLIGELFF.

This clone was observed a single time. The identical CDR3 is also encoded by other nucleotide sequences in the sample. V gene TRBV5-1 combines with J gene TRBJ1-2, with D perhaps matching TRBD1 (5 bases). This CDR3 is 13 amino acids long. V was trimmed by 0 bases and J by 2 bases, leaving 5 bases between them. Germline V gene data show CDR1 as SGHRS and CDR2 as YFSETQ. As DNA, the CDR3 is TGCGCCAGCAGCTTGGGGGGCAACTATGGCTACACCTTC. It is translated as CASSLGGNYGYTF.

The V and J genes are TRBV28 and TRBJ2-7; TRBD1 agrees at 8 bases. The CDR3 runs to 13 residues. The junction had 14 bases not matched to a gene; V was cut back by 8 bases and J by 11 bases. CDR1 is MDHEN, CDR2 SYDVKM, per germline. The CDR3 coding sequence is TGTGCCAGCGGGACAGGCGATGGGTTTAAGGAGTACTTC. It yields the protein CASGTGDGFKEYF.

The chain employs TRBV11-2 and TRBJ2-7, with D perhaps assigned TRBD1 or TRBD2 (5 bases each). The V gene's germline CDR1 is SGHAT and CDR2 FQNNGV. Trimming took off 3 bases at V and 3 bases at J, with 12 bases between the two ends. CDR3 length equals 14 residues. CDR3 residues: CASSFGTDYYEQYF. The DNA of the CDR3 is TGTGCCAGCAGCTTCGGGACGGATTACTACGAGCAGTACTTC.

This clone appeared a single time. V and J are TRBV6-2 or TRBV6-3 and TRBJ2-1; no clear D gene. CDR1 is MNHEY, CDR2 SVGEGT, per germline. CDR3 length equals 13 residues. V shed 4 bases and J shed 7 bases, with 11 bases lying between them. CDR3 in DNA: TGTGCCAGCAGTTCAAGCTGGGGAAATGAGCAGTTCTTC. Its protein is CASSSSWGNEQFF.

V and J are TRBV12-5 and TRBJ2-1; no clear D. The CDR3 covers 15 residues. Germline loops: CDR1 LGHNT, CDR2 FRNRAP. Trimming removed 2 bases from V and 3 bases from J, with 11 bases in between. CDR3 amino acids: CASGLFWRNYNEQFF. Here the CDR3 DNA reads TGTGCTAGTGGTTTGTTCTGGAGAAACTACAATGAGCAGTTCTTC. Supplemented by reference TRBV12-5 and TRBJ2-1, the full variable domain reads DARVTQTPRHKVTEMGQEVTMRCQPILGHNTVFWYRQTMMQGLELLAYFRNRAPLDDSGMPKDRFSAEMPDATLATLKIQPSEPRDSAVYFCASGLFWRNYNEQFFGPGTRLTVL.

This chain connects TRBV7-2 to TRBJ1-2; D gene ambiguous. In germline, CDR1 is SGHTA, CDR2 FQGNSA. The CDR3 covers 16 residues. Trimming removed 1 base from V and 0 bases from J, with 12 bases in between. This CDR3 reads CASSLVPGPTNYGYTF. The CDR3 nucleotides are TGTGCCAGCAGCTTAGTACCCGGGCCTACTAACTATGGCTACACCTTC.

This clone was seen once. This chain uses TRBV28 with TRBJ2-7; the match to TRBD2 covers 14 bases. V lost 5 bases to trimming and J lost 0 bases; unmatched junction nucleotides: 3. The CDR3 has 16 amino acids. CDR1 and CDR2 from the germline V gene are MDHEN and SYDVKM. The CDR3 bases are TGTGCCAGCAGTCCGGGACTAGCGGGAGCCTCCTACGAGCAGTACTTC. Residues: CASSPGLAGASYEQYF.

The chain joins TRBV27 to TRBJ2-1; 7 nucleotides line up with TRBD2. Losses at the gene ends were 5 bases for V and 7 bases for J; bases not matched to a gene: 14. The CDR3 covers 16 residues. The germline V gene encodes CDR1 MNHEY and CDR2 SMNVEV (reference sequence). CDR3 DNA: TGTGCCAGCAGTCCCCCCGAGGCGGGAGCTTTAAATGAGCAGTTCTTC. Its protein product is CASSPPEAGALNEQFF.

The CDR3, as DNA: TGTGCCAGCACGGGGTGGAATTCACCCCTCCACTTT. Its translation is CASTGWNSPLHF. This chain links TRBV6-6 with TRBJ1-6; D is unclear. Germline CDR1 and CDR2: MNHNY and SVGAGI (reference sequence). The V end lost 7 bases, the J end lost 7 bases, and 8 bases lay between the germline ends. The CDR3 contains 12 residues.

CDR3 amino acids: CASSLEGAGADTQYF. The DNA of the CDR3 is TGTGCCAGCAGCTTAGAGGGGGCTGGCGCAGATACGCAGTATTTT. V usage is TRBV7-9 and J usage is TRBJ2-3; 7 bases fit TRBD1. V shed 1 base, J shed 4 bases, and the junction held 5 bases outside the gene matches. This CDR3 has 15 amino acids. The germline CDR1 and CDR2 sequences are SEHNR and FQNEAQ (reference sequence).

V and J are TRBV5-4 and TRBJ2-7, with D possibly called TRBD1 or TRBD2 (5 bases each). V lost 4 bases, J lost 5 bases, and 16 bases lay in between. The germline CDR1 and CDR2 sequences are SGHNT and YYREEE (reference sequence). This CDR3 contains 14 residues. The DNA for the CDR3 is TGTGCCAGCAGCCCCGGGACCCCGGGCGACGAGCAGTACTTC. Translation gives CASSPGTPGDEQYF.

The gene calls are TRBV6-5 and TRBJ2-7; no reliable D call. The CDR3 is 15 residues long. V lost 7 bases and J 0 bases, leaving 16 bases between the germline ends. Germline V CDR1 and CDR2: MNHEY, SVGAGI. The CDR3 loop is CASTRQRTASYEQYF. The DNA of the CDR3 is TGTGCCAGCACCCGCCAACGGACGGCCTCCTACGAGCAGTACTTC.

This chain uses TRBV24-1 with TRBJ2-7; D is unresolved. The CDR3 runs to 14 residues. V shed 3 bases and J shed 2 bases, with 10 bases lying between them. Germline CDR1 is KGHDR and CDR2 is SFDVKD. The CDR3 sequence is CATSDHGSAYEQYF. CDR3 bases: TGTGCCACCAGTGATCACGGGTCTGCCTACGAGCAGTACTTC.

This clone was seen once. The CDR3 nucleotides read TGTGCCTGGACCCGACAGGGGGCTTACTATGGCTACACCTTC. Translating gives CAWTRQGAYYGYTF. The V gene is TRBV30, the J gene TRBJ1-2; TRBD1 agrees at 10 bases. CDR3 length equals 14 residues. V lost 4 bases to trimming and J lost 3 bases; unmatched junction nucleotides: 5. Germline CDR1 reads GTSNPN; CDR2 reads SVGIG (reference sequence).

This CDR3 is CASSENGGYQETQYF. In DNA, the CDR3 is TGCGCCAGCAGCGAAAATGGCGGATACCAAGAGACCCAGTACTTC. This chain links TRBV5-1 with TRBJ2-5; D gene ambiguous. CDR3 length equals 15 residues. Germline values: CDR1 SGHRS, CDR2 YFSETQ. The ends were cut back, 4 bases at V and 0 bases at J, with 13 bases in the middle.

The chain joins TRBV11-2 to TRBJ2-5, with TRBD1 as a possible D gene (6 bases). Looked up from germline, CDR1 is SGHAT and CDR2 is FQNNGV. The germline V and J ends were trimmed by 1 base and 5 bases, with 14 bases remaining between them. CDR3 length equals 15 residues. The CDR3 DNA reads as TGTGCCAGCAGCTTAGGGGTCAGGGGCGGGGAGACCCAGTACTTC. This gives the protein CASSLGVRGGETQYF. The full variable domain, in which reference TRBV11-2 and TRBJ2-5 provide the parts outside the CDR3, is EAGVAQSPRYKIIEKRQSVAFWCNPISGHATLYWYQQILGQGPKLLIQFQNNGVVDDSQLPKDRFSAERLKGVDSTLKIQPAKLEDSAVYLCASSLGVRGGETQYFGPGTRLLVL.

As to this clone: The same CDR3 also results from other DNA sequences found in this sample. The chain couples TRBV7-2 to TRBJ2-1, with D tentatively TRBD2 (6 bases). The CDR3 loop spans 15 amino acids. The V end lost 1 base, the J end lost 0 bases, and 7 bases lay between the germline ends. CDR1 is SGHTA and CDR2 is FQGNSA in the germline V gene. The DNA of the CDR3 is TGTGCCAGCAGCTTAGGGAGGGGCTCCTACAATGAGCAGTTCTTC. As protein: CASSLGRGSYNEQFF.

The rearrangement links TRBV10-1 to TRBJ2-7; TRBD2 might be the D (5 bases). Germline V gene sequence: CDR1 WNHNN, CDR2 SYGVQD (reference sequence). Trimming left V 8 bases short and J 0 bases short, with 14 bases between. There are 14 residues in the CDR3. CDR3: CASPEPGSSYEQYF. The CDR3 bases are TGCGCCAGCCCCGAGCCGGGAAGCTCCTACGAGCAGTACTTC.

The chain links TRBV6-6 to TRBJ1-4; the D gene is possibly TRBD1 (5 bases). The CDR3 length is 15 residues. The V and J ends lost 0 bases and 7 bases respectively, with 12 bases between them. Germline V gives CDR1 MNHNY, CDR2 SVGAGI (reference sequence). The CDR3 nucleotides are TGTGCCAGCAGTTACTCTCAGCCAGGGAGTGAAAAACTGTTTTTT. Encoded protein: CASSYSQPGSEKLFF.

The V call is TRBV14, the J call TRBJ1-2; D not certain. The germline V gene has CDR1 SGHDN and CDR2 FVKESK. The CDR3 is 13 residues long. Between the trimmed V and J ends, which lost 0 bases and 4 bases, there was a span of 6 bases. The DNA of the CDR3 is TGTGCCAGCAGCCAAGAAGCGTTCTATGGCTACACCTTC. It codes for CASSQEAFYGYTF. Based on the CDR3 plus reference TRBV14 and TRBJ1-2, the full variable domain is EAGVTQFPSHSVIEKGQTVTLRCDPISGHDNLYWYRRVMGKEIKFLLHFVKESKQDESGMPNNRFLAERTGGTYSTLKVQPAELEDSGVYFCASSQEAFYGYTFGSGTRLTVV.

Worth noting for this clone: This same CDR3 is encoded by further DNA sequences in the sample. The chain has TRBV6-2 or TRBV6-3 and TRBJ1-1; 8 bases line up with TRBD1. The ends lost 2 bases at V and 5 bases at J; junction bases unmatched: 7. CDR1 and CDR2 (germline): MNHEY, SVGEGT. The CDR3 spans 15 residues. The CDR3 DNA follows: TGTGCCAGCAGTTACCGGACAGGGAGGGGTACTGAAGCTTTCTTT. This gives the protein CASSYRTGRGTEAFF.

This chain connects TRBV7-2 to TRBJ1-1; 10 nucleotides align to TRBD1. V lost 1 base and J lost 6; bases outside the gene matches: 2. Germline CDR1 is SGHTA and CDR2 is FQGNSA. This CDR3 has 14 amino acids. The CDR3 DNA reads as TGTGCCAGCAGCTTAGGGACAGGGGGAGCTGAAGCTTTCTTT. This sequence encodes CASSLGTGGAEAFF.

The rearrangement links TRBV28 to TRBJ1-1; 7 bases are a match to TRBD1. The CDR3 consists of 15 residues. From germline, CDR1 is MDHEN and CDR2 SYDVKM. V was pared by 2 bases and J by 3 bases, with 6 bases of the junction left unmatched. CDR3 nucleotide sequence: TGTGCCAGCAGTTTACTTAAGGGACAGCACACTGAAGCTTTCTTT. As protein: CASSLLKGQHTEAFF.